This T cell receptor (beta chain) is drawn from a study of blood T cell repertoires in COVID-19. TCRdb's table, derived via immunoSEQ multiplex PCR, lists solely in-frame clones and lacks some. The sample carries about 400,000 clones, around 88% recorded once. The CDR3 loop spans 15 amino acids. The germline V gene has CDR1 SGDLS and CDR2 YYNGEE. V was pared by 4 bases and J by 1 base, with 15 bases between. The rearrangement uses TRBV9 and TRBJ2-7; possible D gene TRBD1, 6 bases. This TCR was recovered from a woman aged 25 to 39 with acute or convalescent COVID-19. Sample: peripheral blood. For the CDR3, the DNA is TGTGCCAGCAGCCCCTCCTGGACAGCTTCCTACGAGCAGTACTTC. As protein: CASSPSWTASYEQYF. Filled out from reference TRBV9 and TRBJ2-7, the complete variable domain reads DSGVTQTPKHLITATGQRVTLRCSPRSGDLSVYWYQQSLDQGLQFLIQYYNGEERAKGNILERFSAQQFPDLHSELNLSSLELGDSALYFCASSPSWTASYEQYFGPGTRLTVT.